This TCR beta chain was recorded in a study of beta chain features in type 1 diabetes. Germline lookup yields CDR1 SNHLY and CDR2 FYNNEI. The V end lost 6 bases, the J end lost 3 bases, and 14 bases lay between the germline ends. The CDR3 totals 14 residues. Investigators reverse transcribed all isolated RNA, so they sequenced expressed TCRB transcripts. Generated by immunoSEQ multiplex PCR, the TCRdb table keeps only in-frame clones and is missing some. The sample contains about 140,000 clones, less than 9% of which appear only once. Researchers reported sorting CD4+ naive, central memory, regulatory and stem cell-like memory cells via CD45RO/CCR7/CD25/CD127/CD95/CD27. Purity of each sorted population was above 95%. This clone was seen a handful of times. Its target is not known. Study observations and caveats: Type 1 diabetes patients had moderately but significantly shorter TCRB CDR3s in all four CD4+ subsets. A closer apparent resemblance between naive, central memory and Treg TCRB repertoires was seen in patients than in healthy donors.

This clonotype originated in a woman in her 30s in good health. The V call is TRBV2, the J call TRBJ2-5, with D tentatively TRBD2 (5 bases). Source material: central memory CD4+ T cells from blood. CDR3: CASSPSEVEETQYF. Here the CDR3 DNA reads TGTGCCAGCAGCCCCTCGGAGGTCGAAGAGACCCAGTACTTC.